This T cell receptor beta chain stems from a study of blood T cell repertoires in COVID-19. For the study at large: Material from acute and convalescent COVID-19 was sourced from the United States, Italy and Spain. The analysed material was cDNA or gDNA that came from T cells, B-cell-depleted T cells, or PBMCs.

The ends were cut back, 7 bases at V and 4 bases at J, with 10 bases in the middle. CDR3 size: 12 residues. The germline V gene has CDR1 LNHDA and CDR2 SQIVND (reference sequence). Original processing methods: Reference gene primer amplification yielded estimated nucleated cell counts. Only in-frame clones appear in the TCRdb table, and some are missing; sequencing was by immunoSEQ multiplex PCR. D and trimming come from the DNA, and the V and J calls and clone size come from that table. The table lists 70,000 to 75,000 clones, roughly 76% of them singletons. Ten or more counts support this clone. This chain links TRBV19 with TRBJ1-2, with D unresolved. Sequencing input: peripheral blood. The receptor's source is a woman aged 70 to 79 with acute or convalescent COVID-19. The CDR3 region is CASTEGAYGYTF. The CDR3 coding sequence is TGTGCCAGTACCGAGGGTGCCTATGGCTACACCTTC.